A selection of T cell receptor beta chains follows, all from one sample in a study of cytomegalovirus exposure and HLA in healthy donors. Profiling relied on immunoSEQ multiplex PCR, and the TCRdb table lists in-frame clones only, not all of them. The profile shows roughly 65,000 clones, about 94% of them singletons. Sample: PBMCs. These receptors were taken from a man between 18 and 35 years old in good health and CMV-seropositive. Both conserved end residues are part of each CDR3. Each record gives: clone size, V gene, J gene, D gene, CDR3 DNA, CDR3 protein. A D gene is named only where the DNA matches it firmly. The size of a clone is reported for some rows only, either as once, few or many, or as a class for expanded clones.

size: NA; V: TRBV18; J: TRBJ2-7; D: NA; DNA: TGTGCCAGCTCACCACGTATTACAGTTCAGATCGGTGAGCAGTACTTC; CDR3: CASSPRITVQIGEQYF
size: NA; V: TRBV27; J: TRBJ1-1; D: TRBD1; DNA: TGTGCCAGCAGTTCGACAGGGATGAACACTGAAGCTTTCTTT; CDR3: CASSSTGMNTEAFF
size: NA; V: TRBV7-2; J: TRBJ2-2; D: NA; DNA: TGTGCCAGCAGTATGAGGGACACCGACGGAGGGGAGCTGTTTTTT; CDR3: CASSMRDTDGGELFF
size: NA; V: TRBV15; J: TRBJ1-4; D: NA; DNA: TGTGCCACCAGCAGTCCGCGCGAGGCAACTAATGAAAAACTGTTTTTT; CDR3: CATSSPREATNEKLFF
size: NA; V: TRBV9; J: TRBJ1-4; D: TRBD1; DNA: TGTGCCAGCAGCACAAACCGGGACAGCGCCCTCATAATCGAAAAACTGTTTTTT; CDR3: CASSTNRDSALIIEKLFF
size: NA; V: TRBV28; J: TRBJ2-5; D: TRBD1; DNA: TGTGCCAGCAGTGACAGGGACCAAGAGACCCAGTACTTC; CDR3: CASSDRDQETQYF
size: NA; V: TRBV28; J: TRBJ2-7; D: NA; DNA: TGTGCCAGCAGTCCCCCGGTACAGGGCTCCTACGAGCAGTACTTC; CDR3: CASSPPVQGSYEQYF
size: once; V: TRBV6-5; J: TRBJ2-7; D: NA; DNA: TGTGCCAGCAGTGGGGGACAAGGGACCTACGAGCAGTACTTC; CDR3: CASSGGQGTYEQYF
size: NA; V: TRBV11-2; J: TRBJ2-7; D: NA; DNA: TGTGCCAGCAGCTTGGGACTTATGGGCTACGAGCAGTACTTC; CDR3: CASSLGLMGYEQYF
size: NA; V: TRBV29-1; J: TRBJ2-1; D: TRBD1; DNA: TGCAGCATCCGGGACAGGGACTACAATGAGCAGTTCTTC; CDR3: CSIRDRDYNEQFF
size: few; V: TRBV2; J: TRBJ1-5; D: TRBD1; DNA: TGTGCCAGCAGCCGGGACAGGGGGCGAGGGAATCAGCCCCAGCATTTT; CDR3: CASSRDRGRGNQPQHF
size: NA; V: TRBV18; J: TRBJ2-3; D: TRBD2; DNA: TGTGCCAGCTCAACGGGGGGGGCCGAGAAAGATACGCAGTATTTT; CDR3: CASSTGGAEKDTQYF
size: NA; V: TRBV11-3; J: TRBJ2-7; D: NA; DNA: TGTGCCAGCAGCTTATCATGCTCCTTTAGGGGTTCCTACGAGCAGTACTTC; CDR3: CASSLSCSFRGSYEQYF
size: NA; V: TRBV10-3; J: TRBJ2-7; D: TRBD1; DNA: TGTGCCATCAGTGAGGGACAGGGGGCGAGCGAGCAGTACTTC; CDR3: CAISEGQGASEQYF
size: NA; V: TRBV14; J: TRBJ2-7; D: TRBD1; DNA: TGTGCCAGCAGCCAAGAACCGAGGACAGGTAGCTACGAGCAGTACTTC; CDR3: CASSQEPRTGSYEQYF
size: NA; V: TRBV6-5; J: TRBJ2-7; D: NA; DNA: TGTGCCAGCAGTTACCCCCGGGACACTGACTACGAGCAGTACTTC; CDR3: CASSYPRDTDYEQYF
size: NA; V: TRBV5-6; J: TRBJ2-7; D: TRBD1; DNA: TGTGCCAGCAGCTTGCCTAGGGACAGTTACGAGCAGTACTTC; CDR3: CASSLPRDSYEQYF
size: once; V: TRBV7-9; J: TRBJ1-2; D: NA; DNA: TGTGCCAGCAGCACAGTACAGGGCGGATTGTCGGCCAACTATGGCTACACCTTC; CDR3: CASSTVQGGLSANYGYTF
size: NA; V: TRBV6-5; J: TRBJ2-1; D: NA; DNA: TGTGCCAGCAGTTACTCCGTAGAGGGAACACGACTTGAGCAGTTCTTC; CDR3: CASSYSVEGTRLEQFF
size: NA; V: TRBV5-1; J: TRBJ2-6; D: NA; DNA: TGCGCCAGCAGCTTGGTAATACAGGCCTCTGGGGCCAACGTCCTGACTTTC; CDR3: CASSLVIQASGANVLTF
size: NA; V: TRBV9; J: TRBJ1-1; D: TRBD1; DNA: TGTGCCAGCAGCCACGGGACAGTGAACACTGAAGCTTTCTTT; CDR3: CASSHGTVNTEAFF
size: NA; V: TRBV14; J: TRBJ2-7; D: TRBD1; DNA: TGTGCCAGCAGCCAAGTTAGGGGGCGGAGGTTCCACGAGCAGTACTTC; CDR3: CASSQVRGRRFHEQYF
size: NA; V: TRBV5-1; J: TRBJ1-2; D: NA; DNA: TGCGCCAGCAGCTTTGAAGTGACAGAAATCTATGGCTACACCTTC; CDR3: CASSFEVTEIYGYTF
size: NA; V: TRBV4-2; J: TRBJ2-2; D: NA; DNA: TGTGCCAGCAGCCAAGGGGACAAGGAAACCGGGGAGCTGTTTTTT; CDR3: CASSQGDKETGELFF
size: NA; V: TRBV5-6; J: TRBJ2-1; D: TRBD2; DNA: TGTGCCAGCAGGCAGGGACTAGCGGGAGGCTATGAGCAGTTCTTC; CDR3: CASRQGLAGGYEQFF
size: once; V: TRBV10-2; J: TRBJ1-6; D: TRBD1; DNA: TGCGCCAGCTCTACAGGGGCGGGTTATAATTCACCCCTCCACTTT; CDR3: CASSTGAGYNSPLHF
size: NA; V: TRBV6-1; J: TRBJ1-5; D: NA; DNA: TGTGCCAGCAGGTCCGGACAGCTCAATCAGCCCCAGCATTTT; CDR3: CASRSGQLNQPQHF
size: NA; V: TRBV7-2; J: TRBJ2-7; D: NA; DNA: TGTGCCAGCAGCTTAGGCGGGAACTCCTACGAGCAGTACTTC; CDR3: CASSLGGNSYEQYF
size: NA; V: TRBV2; J: TRBJ2-7; D: NA; DNA: TGTGCCAGCAGTGAAGATTGGCAGGTATACGAGCAGTACTTC; CDR3: CASSEDWQVYEQYF
size: NA; V: TRBV4-3; J: TRBJ2-1; D: NA; DNA: TGCGCCAGCAGCTCAAGCGCCAGGGCGATTTTCCATGAGCAGTTCTTC; CDR3: CASSSSARAIFHEQFF
size: NA; V: TRBV28; J: TRBJ2-5; D: NA; DNA: TGTGCCAGCAGTTCTGGCAGGCCCCAAGAGACCCAGTACTTC; CDR3: CASSSGRPQETQYF
size: few; V: TRBV7-9; J: TRBJ2-7; D: NA; DNA: TGTGCCAGCAGCTTAGCGAGGCCAGTTGACGAGCAGTACTTC; CDR3: CASSLARPVDEQYF
size: NA; V: TRBV6-6; J: TRBJ1-1; D: NA; DNA: TGTGCCAGCAGTCCCGGCGGCGACACTGAAGCTTTCTTT; CDR3: CASSPGGDTEAFF
size: NA; V: TRBV28; J: TRBJ2-1; D: TRBD2; DNA: TGTGCCAGCAGTTTTAGCGGGGGCTACAATGAGCAGTTCTTC; CDR3: CASSFSGGYNEQFF
size: few; V: TRBV6-6; J: TRBJ1-5; D: NA; DNA: TGTGCCAGCAGCGCAGGGTTACAGCCCCAGCATTTT; CDR3: CASSAGLQPQHF
size: NA; V: TRBV6-6; J: TRBJ2-5; D: TRBD1; DNA: TGTGCCAGCAGTCGCGGTGACAGGGGGATCGGGGAGACCCAGTACTTC; CDR3: CASSRGDRGIGETQYF
size: once; V: TRBV13; J: TRBJ2-7; D: NA; DNA: TGTGCCAGCAGCCCCACAGGGGCGGGAGGTAACGAGCAGTACTTC; CDR3: CASSPTGAGGNEQYF
size: NA; V: TRBV27; J: TRBJ1-1; D: TRBD1; DNA: TGTGCCAGCAGTCAGGGGGCTGAAGCTTTCTTT; CDR3: CASSQGAEAFF
size: few; V: TRBV4-1; J: TRBJ1-1; D: NA; DNA: TGCGCCAGCAGGGGCCCATTGATGAACACTGAAGCTTTCTTT; CDR3: CASRGPLMNTEAFF
size: few; V: TRBV6-4; J: TRBJ2-3; D: TRBD2; DNA: TGTGCCAGCAGTGACTCTAGCGGGGGCACAGATACGCAGTATTTT; CDR3: CASSDSSGGTDTQYF
size: NA; V: TRBV6-6; J: TRBJ1-2; D: TRBD1; DNA: TGTGCCAGCAGTTCTCAGGGGGCGTCCTATGGCTACACCTTC; CDR3: CASSSQGASYGYTF
size: NA; V: TRBV28; J: TRBJ2-7; D: NA; DNA: TGTGCCAGCACCACCGCCGGGTCCTACGAGCAGTACTTC; CDR3: CASTTAGSYEQYF
size: NA; V: TRBV27; J: TRBJ2-2; D: NA; DNA: TGTGCCAGCAGTTCTATAGGACAGTACACCGGGGAGCTGTTTTTT; CDR3: CASSSIGQYTGELFF
size: NA; V: TRBV9; J: TRBJ2-7; D: NA; DNA: TGTGCCAGCAGCCCTGGGACTTATGACTACGAGCAGTACTTC; CDR3: CASSPGTYDYEQYF